This note documents a single T cell receptor (beta chain) sequence. This record belongs to a study of shared clonotypes between healthy human individuals. Study background: Three CD4 naive, three CD4 memory, two CD8 naive and one CD8 memory plate were used per donor.

Generated by immunoSEQ multiplex PCR, the TCRdb table keeps only in-frame clones and is missing some. The sample has some 1 million clones, 70% to 80% seen once. The CDR3 is 16 residues long. Division of CD4+ cells produced a CD45RA+ naive subset and a CD45RA-negative memory subset. This sequence joins TRBV21-1 and TRBJ2-1; the D segment call TRBD2 is taken from the table without a DNA check. TRBV21-1 is recorded as a pseudogene. The origin of this receptor is a man younger than 35 in good health. The sample comprised memory CD4+ T cells sorted from blood. Subset in this sample: CD45RA-negative fraction. The CDR3 sequence: CASSKGGGISYNEQFF. The CDR3 region has the DNA TGTGCCAGCAGCAAAGGTGGAGGGATCTCCTACAATGAGCAGTTCTTC.